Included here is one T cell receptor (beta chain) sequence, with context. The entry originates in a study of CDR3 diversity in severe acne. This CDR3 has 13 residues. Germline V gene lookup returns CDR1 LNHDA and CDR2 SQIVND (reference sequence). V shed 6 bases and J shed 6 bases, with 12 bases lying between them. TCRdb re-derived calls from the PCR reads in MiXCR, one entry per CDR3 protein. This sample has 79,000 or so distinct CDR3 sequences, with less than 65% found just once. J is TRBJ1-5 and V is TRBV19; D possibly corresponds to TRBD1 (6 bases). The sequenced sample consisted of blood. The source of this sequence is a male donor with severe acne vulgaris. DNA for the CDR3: TGTGCCAGTAGGTTGGGGGGGCCTCAGCCCCAGCATTTT. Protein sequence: CASRLGGPQPQHF.